This T cell receptor beta chain was observed in a study of T cells in Graves' hyperthyroidism and ophthalmopathy. Study results and caveats: Most thyroid clonotypes expanded above 0.001 appeared in blood too.

For this clonotype: Its antigen remains unknown.

Hyperthyroidism had been newly diagnosed in patients aged 18 to 65, and its duration was under 2 months. Fresh peripheral blood, about 10 ml of it, supplied the PBMCs. The investigators amplified TCR beta CDR3 regions from RNA transcripts. HTBI primers were the set used in a first-round RT-PCR of the TCR CDR3. TCRdb passed the multiplex PCR reads through MiXCR, listing each CDR3 protein once. This table has under 350,000 distinct CDR3 sequences, around 20% appearing once. J lost 0 bases, V lost 7 bases, and 8 bases had no gene match. Per germline, CDR1 SQVTM and CDR2 ANQGSEA. The CDR3 sequence is 15 residues long.

The TCR originated in a woman aged 50 to 65 with Graves' hyperthyroidism. The chain links TRBV29-1 to TRBJ2-3; 9 bases are shared with TRBD1. Sequenced input: blood. CDR3 region: CSAVGGQGSTDTQYF. As DNA, the CDR3 is TGCAGCGCTGTTGGCGGACAGGGGAGCACAGATACGCAGTATTTT.